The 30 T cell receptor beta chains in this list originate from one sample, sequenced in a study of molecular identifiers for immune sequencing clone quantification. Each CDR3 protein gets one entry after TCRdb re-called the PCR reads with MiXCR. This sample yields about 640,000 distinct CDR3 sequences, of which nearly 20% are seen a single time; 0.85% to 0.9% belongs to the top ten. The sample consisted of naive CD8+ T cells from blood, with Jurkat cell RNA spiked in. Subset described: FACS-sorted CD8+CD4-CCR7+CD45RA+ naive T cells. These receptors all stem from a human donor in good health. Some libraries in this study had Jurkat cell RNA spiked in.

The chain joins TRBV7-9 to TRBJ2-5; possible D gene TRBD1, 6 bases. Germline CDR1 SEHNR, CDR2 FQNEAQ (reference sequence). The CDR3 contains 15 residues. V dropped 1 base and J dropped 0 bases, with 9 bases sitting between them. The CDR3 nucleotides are TGTGCCAGCAGCTTAGTAAGGGGGTACCAAGAGACCCAGTACTTC. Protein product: CASSLVRGYQETQYF. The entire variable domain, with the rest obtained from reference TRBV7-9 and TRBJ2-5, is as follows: DTGVSQNPRHKITKRGQNVTFRCDPISEHNRLYWYRQTLGQGPEFLTYFQNEAQLEKSRLLSDRFSAERPKGSFSTLEIQRTEQGDSAMYLCASSLVRGYQETQYFGPGTRLLVL.

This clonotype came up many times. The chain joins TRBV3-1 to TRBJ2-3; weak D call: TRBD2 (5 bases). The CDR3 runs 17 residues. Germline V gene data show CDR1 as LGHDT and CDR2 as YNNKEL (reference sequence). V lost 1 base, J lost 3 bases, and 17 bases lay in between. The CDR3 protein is CASSQGNPHGDTDTQYF. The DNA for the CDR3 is TGTGCCAGCAGCCAAGGCAACCCCCACGGGGATACAGATACGCAGTATTTT.

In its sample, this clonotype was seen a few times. Here the CDR3 DNA reads TGTGCCAGCAGCTTAGATCCCGGTAGTTCCTACGAGCAGTACTTC. Amino acids: CASSLDPGSSYEQYF. This chain uses TRBV11-2 with TRBJ2-7; D is ambiguous. Germline CDR1 is SGHAT and CDR2 is FQNNGV. The CDR3 is made up of 15 amino acids. V lost 0 bases and J lost 1, with 10 bases in between.

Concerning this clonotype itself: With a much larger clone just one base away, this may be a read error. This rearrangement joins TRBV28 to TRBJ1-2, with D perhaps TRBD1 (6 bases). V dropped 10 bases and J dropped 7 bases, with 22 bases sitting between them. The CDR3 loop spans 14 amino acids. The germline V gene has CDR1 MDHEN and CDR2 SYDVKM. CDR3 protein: CANSQTQGISGYTF. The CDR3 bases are TGTGCCAACAGCCAGACGCAGGGGATAAGTGGCTACACCTTC.

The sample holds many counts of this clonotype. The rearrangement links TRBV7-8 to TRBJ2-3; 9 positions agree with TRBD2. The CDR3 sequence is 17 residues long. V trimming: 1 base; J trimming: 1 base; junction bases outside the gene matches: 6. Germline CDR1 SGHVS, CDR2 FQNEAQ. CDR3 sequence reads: CASSLGALAGRTDTQYF. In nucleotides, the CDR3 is TGTGCCAGCAGCTTAGGAGCACTAGCGGGTCGCACAGATACGCAGTATTTT.

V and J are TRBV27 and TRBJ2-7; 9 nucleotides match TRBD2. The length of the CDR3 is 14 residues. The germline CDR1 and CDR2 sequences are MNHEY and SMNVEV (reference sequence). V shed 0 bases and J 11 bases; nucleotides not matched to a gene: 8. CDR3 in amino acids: CASSLSSGRNEEYF. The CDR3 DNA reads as TGTGCCAGCAGTTTATCTAGCGGGAGAAACGAAGAGTACTTC.

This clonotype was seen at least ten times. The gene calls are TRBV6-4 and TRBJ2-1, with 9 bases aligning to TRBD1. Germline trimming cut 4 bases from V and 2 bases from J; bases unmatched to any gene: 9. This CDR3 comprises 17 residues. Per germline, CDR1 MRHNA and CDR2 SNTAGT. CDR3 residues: CASSVGTGHDPYNEQFF. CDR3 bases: TGTGCCAGCAGTGTTGGGACAGGGCATGACCCCTACAATGAGCAGTTCTTC.

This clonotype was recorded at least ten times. In DNA, the CDR3 is TGTGCCAGCAGCCTTACATCGAATCAGCCCCAGCATTTT. This codes for CASSLTSNQPQHF. The gene calls are TRBV12-3 or TRBV12-4 and TRBJ1-5; D is ambiguous. The CDR3 extends over 13 amino acids. The V and J ends lost 6 bases and 4 bases respectively, with 10 bases between them.

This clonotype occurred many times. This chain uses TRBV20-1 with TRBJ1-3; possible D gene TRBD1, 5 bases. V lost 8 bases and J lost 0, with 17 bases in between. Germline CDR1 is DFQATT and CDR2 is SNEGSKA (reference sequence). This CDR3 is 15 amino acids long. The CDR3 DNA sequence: TGCAGTCCACCAGACAGACGCCTCTCTGGAAACACCATATATTTT. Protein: CSPPDRRLSGNTIYF.

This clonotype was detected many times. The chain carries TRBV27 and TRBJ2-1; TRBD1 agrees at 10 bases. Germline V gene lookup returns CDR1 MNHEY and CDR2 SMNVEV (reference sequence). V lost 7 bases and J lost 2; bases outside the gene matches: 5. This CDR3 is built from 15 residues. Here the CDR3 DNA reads TGTGCCAGCACCACCGGGACAGGGGCCTACAATGAGCAGTTCTTC. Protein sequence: CASTTGTGAYNEQFF.

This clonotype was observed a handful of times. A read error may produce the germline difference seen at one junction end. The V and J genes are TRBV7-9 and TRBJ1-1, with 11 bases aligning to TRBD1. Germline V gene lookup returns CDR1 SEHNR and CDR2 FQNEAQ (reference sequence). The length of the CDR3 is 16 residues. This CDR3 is CTSSSEDRGLNTEAFF. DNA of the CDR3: TGTACCAGCAGCTCAGAGGACAGGGGGCTGAACACTGAAGCTTTCTTT.

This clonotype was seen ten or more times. CDR3 in DNA: TGTGCCAGCAGCTTAGGAGGGGCAAATTCACCCCTCCACTTT. Residues: CASSLGGANSPLHF. V is TRBV7-6 and J is TRBJ1-6, with D possibly being TRBD1 (5 bases). Germline V lookup: CDR1 SGHVS, CDR2 FNYEAQ. Trimming removed 1 base at V and 7 bases at J, with 8 bases between. This CDR3 contains 14 residues.

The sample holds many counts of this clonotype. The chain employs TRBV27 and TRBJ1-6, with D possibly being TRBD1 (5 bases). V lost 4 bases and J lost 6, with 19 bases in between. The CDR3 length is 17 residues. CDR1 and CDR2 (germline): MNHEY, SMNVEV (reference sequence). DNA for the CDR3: TGTGCCAGCAGTTGGGGGTCGTACGGTTTCAGTAATTCACCCCTCCACTTT. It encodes CASSWGSYGFSNSPLHF.

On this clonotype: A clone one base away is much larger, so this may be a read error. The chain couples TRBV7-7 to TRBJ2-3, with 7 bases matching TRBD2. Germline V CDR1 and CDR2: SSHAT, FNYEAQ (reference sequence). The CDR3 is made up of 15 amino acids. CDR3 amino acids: CASSHTSERADTQYF. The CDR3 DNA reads TGTGCTAGCAGCCATACTAGCGAGAGGGCGGATACGCAGTATTTT.

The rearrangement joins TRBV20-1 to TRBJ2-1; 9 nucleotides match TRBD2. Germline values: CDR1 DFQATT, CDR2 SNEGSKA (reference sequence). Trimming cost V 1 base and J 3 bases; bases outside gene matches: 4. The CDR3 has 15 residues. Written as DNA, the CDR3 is TGCAGTGCTAGAGGGCTAGCGGGGTTCTACAATGAGCAGTTCTTC. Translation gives CSARGLAGFYNEQFF.

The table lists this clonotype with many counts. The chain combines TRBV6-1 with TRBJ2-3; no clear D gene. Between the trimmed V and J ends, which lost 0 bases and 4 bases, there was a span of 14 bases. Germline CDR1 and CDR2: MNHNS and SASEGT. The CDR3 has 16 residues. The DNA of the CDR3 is TGTGCCAGCAGTGAAGCGAAGCCTTTAGGAGCAGATACGCAGTATTTT. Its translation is CASSEAKPLGADTQYF.

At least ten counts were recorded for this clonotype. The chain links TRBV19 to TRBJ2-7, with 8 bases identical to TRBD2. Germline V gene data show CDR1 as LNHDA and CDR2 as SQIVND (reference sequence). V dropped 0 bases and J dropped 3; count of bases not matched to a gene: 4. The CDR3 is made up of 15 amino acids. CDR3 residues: CASSIDGSGVYEQYF. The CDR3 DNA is TGTGCCAGTAGTATAGATGGTAGCGGGGTCTACGAGCAGTACTTC.

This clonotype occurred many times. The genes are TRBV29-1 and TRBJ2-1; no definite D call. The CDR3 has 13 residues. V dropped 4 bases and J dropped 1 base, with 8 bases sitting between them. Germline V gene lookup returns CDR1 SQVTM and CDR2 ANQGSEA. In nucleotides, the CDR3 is TGCAGCGTTGTGCCTCGATCCTACAATGAGCAGTTCTTC. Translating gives CSVVPRSYNEQFF.

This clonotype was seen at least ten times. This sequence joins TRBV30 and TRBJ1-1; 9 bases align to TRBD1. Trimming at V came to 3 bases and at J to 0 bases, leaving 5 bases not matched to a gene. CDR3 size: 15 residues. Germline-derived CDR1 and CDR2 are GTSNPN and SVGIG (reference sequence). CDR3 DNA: TGTGCCTGGAGGGGACAGGGAATGATGAACACTGAAGCTTTCTTT. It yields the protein CAWRGQGMMNTEAFF.

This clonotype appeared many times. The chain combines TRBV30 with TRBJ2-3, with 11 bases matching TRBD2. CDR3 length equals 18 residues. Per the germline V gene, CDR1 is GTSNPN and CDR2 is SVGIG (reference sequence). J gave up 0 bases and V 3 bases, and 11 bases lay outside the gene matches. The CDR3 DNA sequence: TGTGCCTGGAGGGGACTAGCGGAGATTGAGTTTAGCACAGATACGCAGTATTTT. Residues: CAWRGLAEIEFSTDTQYF.

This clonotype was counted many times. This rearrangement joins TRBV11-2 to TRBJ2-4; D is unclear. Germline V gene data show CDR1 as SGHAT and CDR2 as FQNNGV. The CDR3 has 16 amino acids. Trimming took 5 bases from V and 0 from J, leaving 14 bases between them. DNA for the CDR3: TGTGCCAGCAGCCTCAGAGTTGACTTAGCCAAAAACATTCAGTACTTC. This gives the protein CASSLRVDLAKNIQYF.

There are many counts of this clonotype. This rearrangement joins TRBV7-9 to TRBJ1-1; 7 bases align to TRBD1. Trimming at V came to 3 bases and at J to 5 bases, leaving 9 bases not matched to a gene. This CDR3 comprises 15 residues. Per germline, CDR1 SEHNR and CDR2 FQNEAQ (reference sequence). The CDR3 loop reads CASSFSQGLSTEAFF. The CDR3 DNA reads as TGTGCCAGCAGCTTCTCACAGGGGCTGAGTACTGAAGCTTTCTTT.

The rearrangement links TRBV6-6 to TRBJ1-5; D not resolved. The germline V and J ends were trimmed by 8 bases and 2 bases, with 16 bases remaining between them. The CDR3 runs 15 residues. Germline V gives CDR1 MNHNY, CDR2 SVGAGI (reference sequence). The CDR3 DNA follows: TGTGCCAGCGCTATAACCCAGCTGGGCAATCAGCCCCAGCATTTT. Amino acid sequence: CASAITQLGNQPQHF.

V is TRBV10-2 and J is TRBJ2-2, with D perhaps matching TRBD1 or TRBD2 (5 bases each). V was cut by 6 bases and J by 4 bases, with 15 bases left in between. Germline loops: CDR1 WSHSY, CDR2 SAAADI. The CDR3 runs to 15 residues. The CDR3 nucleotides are TGCGCCAGCAGAGGGACGGCCCTGGGCACCGGGGAGCTGTTTTTT. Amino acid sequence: CASRGTALGTGELFF.

The CDR3: CASKGWGTPQETQYF. The DNA for the CDR3 is TGTGCCAGCAAAGGGTGGGGAACCCCCCAAGAGACCCAGTACTTC. This chain links TRBV2 with TRBJ2-5; D call uncertain. Between the trimmed V and J ends, which lost 7 bases and 1 base, there was a span of 16 bases. Germline CDR1 is SNHLY and CDR2 is FYNNEI. This CDR3 has 15 residues.

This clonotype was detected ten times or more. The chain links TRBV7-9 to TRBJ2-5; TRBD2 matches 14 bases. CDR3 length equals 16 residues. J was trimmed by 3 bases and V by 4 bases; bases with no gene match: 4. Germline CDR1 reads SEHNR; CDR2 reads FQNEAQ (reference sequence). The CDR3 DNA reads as TGTGCCAGCAGCTCGGGACTAGCGGGGGTGGAAGAGACCCAGTACTTC. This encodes CASSSGLAGVEETQYF.

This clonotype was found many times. The CDR3 spells CASSAPGQGPYEQYF. The DNA of the CDR3 is TGTGCCAGCTCAGCTCCGGGACAGGGACCCTACGAGCAGTACTTC. J is TRBJ2-7 and V is TRBV18; TRBD1 matches at 9 bases. CDR1 is KGHSH and CDR2 is LQKENI in the germline V gene. This CDR3 region has 15 residues. V lost 5 bases to trimming and J lost 2 bases; unmatched junction nucleotides: 7.

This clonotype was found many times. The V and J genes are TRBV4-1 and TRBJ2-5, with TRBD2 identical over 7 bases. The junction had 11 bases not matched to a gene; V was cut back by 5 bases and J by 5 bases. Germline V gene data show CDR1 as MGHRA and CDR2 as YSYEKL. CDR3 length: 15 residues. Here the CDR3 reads CASSVSPRGGETQYF. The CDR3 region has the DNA TGCGCCAGCAGCGTTTCCCCTAGGGGAGGGGAGACCCAGTACTTC.

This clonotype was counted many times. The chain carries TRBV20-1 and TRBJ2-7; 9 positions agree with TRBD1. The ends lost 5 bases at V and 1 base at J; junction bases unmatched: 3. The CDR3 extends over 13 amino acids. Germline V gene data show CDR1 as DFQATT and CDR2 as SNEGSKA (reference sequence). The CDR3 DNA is TGCAGTGCTGAGGACAGGGGATCCTACGAGCAGTACTTC. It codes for CSAEDRGSYEQYF.

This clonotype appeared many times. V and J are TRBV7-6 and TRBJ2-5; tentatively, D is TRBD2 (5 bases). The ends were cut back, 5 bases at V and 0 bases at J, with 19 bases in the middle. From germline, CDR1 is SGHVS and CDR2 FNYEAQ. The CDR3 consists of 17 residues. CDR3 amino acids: CASSLLGLETYQETQYF. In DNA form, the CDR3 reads TGTGCCAGCAGCCTACTAGGATTGGAAACCTACCAAGAGACCCAGTACTTC. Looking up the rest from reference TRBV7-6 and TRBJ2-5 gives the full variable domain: GAGVSQSPRYKVTKRGQDVALRCDPISGHVSLYWYRQALGQGPEFLTYFNYEAQQDKSGLPNDRFSAERPEGSISTLTIQRTEQRDSAMYRCASSLLGLETYQETQYFGPGTRLLVL.